This T cell receptor (beta chain) was profiled in a study of blood T cell repertoires in COVID-19. Study in general: Nucleic acid was either cDNA or gDNA, and it came from T cells, B-cell-depleted T cells, or PBMCs.

The V gene lost 2 bases and the J gene lost 9 bases, with 23 bases spanning the gap. The CDR3 has 18 residues. Germline V gives CDR1 SEHNR, CDR2 FQNEAQ (reference sequence). Original processing notes: For nucleated cells, counts were estimated from reference gene primer amplification. Sequencing used immunoSEQ multiplex PCR; TCRdb keeps in-frame clones, though not all of them. The V and J calls and clone size come from that table; D and trimming were worked out from the DNA. The sample includes about 90,000 clones, more than 85% of them seen just once. This sequence originates from a human donor with active COVID-19. The donor label of this sample is uncertain. This rearrangement joins TRBV7-9 to TRBJ1-6, with D perhaps matching TRBD1 (5 bases). Sample: peripheral blood. The CDR3 sequence is CASSLSGAARARGSPLHF. The CDR3 DNA follows: TGTGCCAGCAGCTTAAGCGGGGCAGCCAGGGCCCGGGGTTCACCCCTCCACTTT. Complete variable domain (other parts from reference TRBV7-9 and TRBJ1-6): DTGVSQNPRHKITKRGQNVTFRCDPISEHNRLYWYRQTLGQGPEFLTYFQNEAQLEKSRLLSDRFSAERPKGSFSTLEIQRTEQGDSAMYLCASSLSGAARARGSPLHFGNGTRLTVT.